This T cell receptor (beta chain) is drawn from a study of T cell repertoires in cytomegalovirus infection. Overall study: Both CMV infection and a matching HLA type were indicated by public TCR beta signatures.

To note about this clonotype: Its antigen is not known.

This CDR3 comprises 17 residues. Per the germline V gene, CDR1 is SGHNT and CDR2 is YENEEA. J was trimmed by 4 bases and V by 3 bases; bases with no gene match: 5. TCRdb re-derived calls from the reads in MiXCR, one entry per CDR3 protein. The data hold about 120,000 distinct CDR3 sequences, with about 33% observed a single time. Sequences were derived from CD8+ T cells from cultured PBMCs, sampled from culture after CMV antigen stimulation. The chain carries TRBV11-3 and TRBJ2-1, with TRBD2 matching over 14 bases. The receptor was isolated from a human donor in good health (CMV status not recorded). Some clones in this sample may be carry-over from other donors' samples. The CDR3 nucleotides are TGTGCCAGCAGCTTGGGACTAGCGGGGGATTCTTACAATGAGCAGTTCTTC. It translates to CASSLGLAGDSYNEQFF.